The rows below give T cell receptor beta chains drawn from one sample of a study of cytomegalovirus exposure and HLA in healthy donors. Here immunoSEQ multiplex PCR was the method, and the copy in TCRdb shows in-frame clones only, minus some. The table has some 160,000 clones, about 84% seen once; the top ten hold about 1.5%. The source material was PBMCs. The source is a man aged 45-60 years in good health and CMV-seropositive. The CDR3 runs from the conserved cysteine through the conserved F or W. Fields, in order: J gene, clone size, D gene, V gene, CDR3 protein, CDR3 DNA. D genes are given only for firm matches. A clone size is listed for some rows: how often the clone was seen (once, few, many), or a class if it is expanded.

J gene: TRBJ2-7; clone size: .; D gene: TRBD2; V gene: TRBV18; CDR3 protein: CASSPGGWTHEQYF; CDR3 DNA: TGTGCCAGCTCACCGGGGGGGTGGACCCACGAGCAGTACTTC
J gene: TRBJ1-3; clone size: .; D gene: TRBD1; V gene: TRBV4-2; CDR3 protein: CASSKKGGDETGTIYF; CDR3 DNA: TGTGCCAGCAGTAAAAAAGGGGGCGATGAGACAGGCACCATATATTTT
J gene: TRBJ1-1; clone size: .; D gene: .; V gene: TRBV7-8; CDR3 protein: CASSPFSDTEAFF; CDR3 DNA: TGTGCCAGCAGCCCCTTCTCGGACACTGAAGCTTTCTTT
J gene: TRBJ2-7; clone size: .; D gene: TRBD2; V gene: TRBV18; CDR3 protein: CASTTSGRGEQYF; CDR3 DNA: TGTGCCAGCACCACTAGCGGGAGAGGCGAGCAGTACTTC
J gene: TRBJ1-1; clone size: once; D gene: .; V gene: TRBV5-6; CDR3 protein: CASSKPPRSPEAFF; CDR3 DNA: TGTGCCAGCAGCAAGCCCCCGCGGTCGCCTGAAGCTTTCTTT
J gene: TRBJ2-5; clone size: .; D gene: .; V gene: TRBV7-9; CDR3 protein: CASSLIKGSQETQYF; CDR3 DNA: TGTGCCAGCAGCTTAATTAAGGGGTCCCAAGAGACCCAGTACTTC
J gene: TRBJ1-1; clone size: .; D gene: TRBD1; V gene: TRBV27; CDR3 protein: CASSRGRGLTEAFF; CDR3 DNA: TGTGCCAGCAGCAGGGGCAGGGGGCTAACTGAAGCTTTCTTT
J gene: TRBJ1-1; clone size: .; D gene: .; V gene: TRBV6-6; CDR3 protein: CASCQQGNTEAFF; CDR3 DNA: TGTGCCAGCTGCCAACAGGGGAACACTGAAGCTTTCTTT
J gene: TRBJ1-1; clone size: .; D gene: .; V gene: TRBV6-6; CDR3 protein: CASGEGWGTEAFF; CDR3 DNA: TGTGCCAGCGGGGAGGGCTGGGGCACTGAAGCTTTCTTT
J gene: TRBJ1-3; clone size: .; D gene: TRBD1; V gene: TRBV30; CDR3 protein: CAWRARDRGSGNTIYF; CDR3 DNA: TGTGCCTGGAGAGCTAGGGACAGGGGTAGTGGAAACACCATATATTTT
J gene: TRBJ2-3; clone size: .; D gene: TRBD2; V gene: TRBV5-4; CDR3 protein: CASSPGGGLTDTQYF; CDR3 DNA: TGTGCCAGCAGCCCCGGGGGGGGCCTCACAGATACGCAGTATTTT
J gene: TRBJ1-5; clone size: .; D gene: .; V gene: TRBV27; CDR3 protein: CASSLLGDQPQHF; CDR3 DNA: TGTGCCAGCAGTTTATTGGGAGATCAGCCCCAGCATTTT
J gene: TRBJ2-1; clone size: .; D gene: TRBD2; V gene: TRBV5-1; CDR3 protein: CASSLLTSGMDEQFF; CDR3 DNA: TGCGCCAGCAGCTTGTTAACTAGCGGGATGGATGAGCAGTTCTTC
J gene: TRBJ1-1; clone size: .; D gene: .; V gene: TRBV12-2; CDR3 protein: CASRLTGFSTEAFF; CDR3 DNA: TGTGCAAGTCGCTTAACAGGGTTTAGCACTGAAGCTTTCTTT